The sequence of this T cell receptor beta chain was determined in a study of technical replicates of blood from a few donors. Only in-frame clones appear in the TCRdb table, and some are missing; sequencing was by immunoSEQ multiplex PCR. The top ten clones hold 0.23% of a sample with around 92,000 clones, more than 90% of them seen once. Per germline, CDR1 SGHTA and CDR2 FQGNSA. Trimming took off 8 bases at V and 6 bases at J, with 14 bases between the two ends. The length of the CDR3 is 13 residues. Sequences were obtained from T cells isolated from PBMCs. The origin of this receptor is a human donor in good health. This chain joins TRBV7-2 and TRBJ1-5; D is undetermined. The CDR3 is CASSIQAAQPQHF. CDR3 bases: TGTGCCAGCTCCATACAAGCGGCTCAGCCCCAGCATTTT.